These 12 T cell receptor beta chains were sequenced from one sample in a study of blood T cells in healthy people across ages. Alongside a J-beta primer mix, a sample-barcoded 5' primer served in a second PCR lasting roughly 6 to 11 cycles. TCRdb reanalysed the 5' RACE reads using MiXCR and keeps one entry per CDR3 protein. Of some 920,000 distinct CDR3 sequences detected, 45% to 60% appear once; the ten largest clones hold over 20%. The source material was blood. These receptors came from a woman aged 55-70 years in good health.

CDR3 in amino acids: CASSQVPVAGQASYEQYF. CDR3 DNA sequence: TGCGCCAGCAGCCAAGTGCCCGTGGCGGGGCAGGCATCCTACGAGCAGTACTTC. This chain joins TRBV4-1 and TRBJ2-7, with a weak D call TRBD2 (6 bases). CDR3 length equals 18 residues. CDR1 MGHRA and CDR2 YSYEKL come from the germline V gene. Trimming removed 1 base from V and 1 base from J, with 20 bases in between.

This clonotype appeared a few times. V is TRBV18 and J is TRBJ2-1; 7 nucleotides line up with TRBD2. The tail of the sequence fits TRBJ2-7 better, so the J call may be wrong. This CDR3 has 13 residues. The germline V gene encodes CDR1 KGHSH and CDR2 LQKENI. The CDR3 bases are TGTGCCAGCTCTCTCACTAGCGCCAACGAGCAGTACTTC. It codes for CASSLTSANEQYF.

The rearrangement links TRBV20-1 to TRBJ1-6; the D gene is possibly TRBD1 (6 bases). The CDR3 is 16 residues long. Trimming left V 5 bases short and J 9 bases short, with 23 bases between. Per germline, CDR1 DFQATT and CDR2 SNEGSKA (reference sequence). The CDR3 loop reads CSAVPGGAQGRSPLHF. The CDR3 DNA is TGCAGTGCTGTCCCCGGGGGGGCGCAGGGCCGTTCACCCCTCCACTTT.

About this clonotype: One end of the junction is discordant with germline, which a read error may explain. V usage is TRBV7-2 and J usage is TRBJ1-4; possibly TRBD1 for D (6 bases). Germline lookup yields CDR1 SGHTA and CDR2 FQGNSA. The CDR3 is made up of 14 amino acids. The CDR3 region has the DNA TGTGCCAACAGCCCCCCAGGGGAGGATGAAAAACTGTTTTTT. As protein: CANSPPGEDEKLFF.

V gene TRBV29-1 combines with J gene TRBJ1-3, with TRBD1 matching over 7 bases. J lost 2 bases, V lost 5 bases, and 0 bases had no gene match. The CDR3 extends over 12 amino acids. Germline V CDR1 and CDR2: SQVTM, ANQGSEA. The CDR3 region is CSVRGPGNTIYF. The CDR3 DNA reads TGCAGCGTTAGGGGGCCTGGAAACACCATATATTTT.

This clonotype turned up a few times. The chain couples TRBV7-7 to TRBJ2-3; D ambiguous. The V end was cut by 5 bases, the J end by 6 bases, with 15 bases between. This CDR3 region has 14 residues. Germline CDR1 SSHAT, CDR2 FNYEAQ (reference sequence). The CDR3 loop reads CASSASVTADTQYF. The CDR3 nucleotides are TGTGCCAGCAGCGCCTCCGTTACAGCGGATACGCAGTATTTT.

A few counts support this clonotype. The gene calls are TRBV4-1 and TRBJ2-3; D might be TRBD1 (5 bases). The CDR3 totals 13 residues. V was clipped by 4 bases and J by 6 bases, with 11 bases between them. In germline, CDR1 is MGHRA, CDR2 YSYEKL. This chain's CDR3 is CASSRQGLDTQYF. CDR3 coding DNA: TGCGCCAGCAGCCGCCAGGGTTTGGATACGCAGTATTTT.

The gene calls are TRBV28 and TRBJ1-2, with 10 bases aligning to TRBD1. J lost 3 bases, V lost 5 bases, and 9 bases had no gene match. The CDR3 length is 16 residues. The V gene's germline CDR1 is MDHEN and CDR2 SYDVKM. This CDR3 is CASSPPSGTGDYGYTF. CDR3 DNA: TGTGCCAGCAGTCCGCCAAGTGGGACAGGGGACTATGGCTACACCTTC.

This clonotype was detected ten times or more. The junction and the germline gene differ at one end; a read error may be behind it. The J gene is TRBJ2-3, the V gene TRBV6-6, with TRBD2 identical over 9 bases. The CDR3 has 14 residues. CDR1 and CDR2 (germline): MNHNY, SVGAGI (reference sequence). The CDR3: CAISSGSSTDTQYF. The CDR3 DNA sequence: TGTGCCATCAGTAGCGGGAGTTCTACAGATACGCAGTATTTT.

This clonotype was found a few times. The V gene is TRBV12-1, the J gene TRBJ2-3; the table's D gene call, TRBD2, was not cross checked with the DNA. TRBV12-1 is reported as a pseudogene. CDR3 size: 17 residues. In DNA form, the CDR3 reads TGTGCCAGCAGCTTGTGGACTAGCGGGCCTAGCACAGATACGCAGTATTTT. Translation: CASSLWTSGPSTDTQYF.

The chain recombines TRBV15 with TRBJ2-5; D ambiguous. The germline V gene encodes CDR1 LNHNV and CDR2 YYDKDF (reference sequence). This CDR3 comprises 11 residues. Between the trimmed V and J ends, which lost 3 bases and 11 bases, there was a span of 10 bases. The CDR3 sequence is CATSSYSVQYF. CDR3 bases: TGTGCCACCAGCAGCTACAGTGTGCAGTACTTC.

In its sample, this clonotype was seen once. DNA for the CDR3: TGTGCCAGCAGGGCCGGGACAGGGTCATTAAATGAGCAGTTCTTC. This encodes CASRAGTGSLNEQFF. The J gene is TRBJ2-1, the V gene TRBV2; 9 bases match TRBD1. The junction had 10 bases not matched to a gene; V was cut back by 6 bases and J by 7 bases. Germline V CDR1 and CDR2: SNHLY, FYNNEI. This CDR3 is built from 15 residues.